One TCR beta chain is described in this entry. Its antigen is currently unknown. The data belong to a study of T cells expressing NK-cell markers. About the research overall: With respect to HCMV, most of the eight sequenced donors were seropositive, and one was seronegative. Points from the study as a whole: Where a handful of donors were concerned, these clonotypes also led the CD3+CD56-NKG2C+ fraction. As a fraction of CD8+ T cells, dominant NKG2C+ clonotypes reached about 1.0-8% in 5 or 6 donors.

Germline CDR1 SGHRS, CDR2 YFSETQ. The CDR3 runs to 15 residues. Following a re-call of the 5' RACE reads, TCRdb has one entry per CDR3 protein and lacks DNA. The sample has roughly 160,000 distinct CDR3 sequences; the top ten hold under 20%. Sequencing input: blood T cells: a sorted CD56 or NKG2C T cell subset, CD4+ or CD8+ T cells, or bulk PBMC T cells (not recorded which). The receptor's source is a woman aged 18 to 75 in good health. The chain recombines TRBV5-1 with TRBJ1-1; TCRdb's D call of TRBD1 is untestable without DNA. CDR3 amino acids: CASSQLQGGDTEAFF.